Listed below are T cell receptor beta chains from one sample, sequenced in a study of OX40 agonist ivuxolimab in advanced cancers. Sequencing used immunoSEQ multiplex PCR; TCRdb keeps in-frame clones, though not all of them. The profile shows about 45,000 clones, roughly 94% of them singletons. This specimen consisted of CD4+ or CD8+ T cells sorted from blood, obtained in a trial of the OX40 agonist ivuxolimab. These receptors were collected from an adult with an advanced solid tumor such as melanoma, head and neck, liver or kidney cancer. CDR3s include the opening cysteine and the closing phenylalanine or tryptophan. The D gene is left open where the match is weak. Size is stated for part of the rows, as once, few or many counts, or as a class when the clone is expanded.

d_call	clone_size	j_call	v_call	cdr3_nt	cdr3_aa
TRBD2	-	TRBJ2-1	TRBV13	TGTGCCAGCAGCCCTGGGACTAGCGGGAGTATGGAGCAGTTCTTC	CASSPGTSGSMEQFF
-	-	TRBJ1-3	TRBV13	TGTGCCAGCAGTCTATCGGTCTCTGGAAACACCATATATTTT	CASSLSVSGNTIYF
-	-	TRBJ2-3	TRBV9	TGTGCCAGCAGCGTAGGAGCCTTCACAGATACGCAGTATTTT	CASSVGAFTDTQYF
TRBD2	-	TRBJ2-6	TRBV29-1	TGCAGCGTTGAGGGCGGACTAGCGGAGAACTCTGGGGCCAACGTCCTGACTTTC	CSVEGGLAENSGANVLTF
-	-	TRBJ2-7	TRBV5-6	TGTGCCAGCATCGAATGGAGGCAGTCCTACGAGCAGTACTTC	CASIEWRQSYEQYF
TRBD1	-	TRBJ2-1	TRBV7-3	TGTGCCAGCAGCTTACGGCCTGGGACAGGCTCCTACAATGAGCAGTTCTTC	CASSLRPGTGSYNEQFF
-	-	TRBJ2-3	TRBV4-3	TGCGCCAGCAGGCAGGACGGGACGGGGATAGATACGCAGTATTTT	CASRQDGTGIDTQYF
TRBD2	-	TRBJ2-7	TRBV28	TGTGCCAGCAGTTTCCGGGGGGGGGCGGACGAGCAGTACTTC	CASSFRGGADEQYF
TRBD2	-	TRBJ2-7	TRBV19	TGTGCCAGTAGTATAGTACTAGCGGGAGACTTGTACGACTACGAGCAGTACTTC	CASSIVLAGDLYDYEQYF
TRBD2	-	TRBJ2-7	TRBV9	TGTGCCAGCAGCGGCAGACAGGGTCCTAGCGGGGACTCCTACGAGCAGTACTTC	CASSGRQGPSGDSYEQYF
TRBD1	-	TRBJ2-7	TRBV9	TGTGCCAGCAGCGCGACAGGGTACGACCACGAGCAGTACTTC	CASSATGYDHEQYF
TRBD2	few	TRBJ2-7	TRBV28	TGTGCCAGCAGTTTCCGGGGGGGGTCGGACGAGCAGTACTTC	CASSFRGGSDEQYF
-	-	TRBJ1-4	TRBV7-2	TGTGCCAGCAGCTTAGGGGTCTCAGTAACTAATGAAAAACTGTTTTTT	CASSLGVSVTNEKLFF
-	-	TRBJ2-7	TRBV28	TGTGCCAGCAGTTTTGGGCTTTTGTCGTACTTC	CASSFGLLSYF
-	-	TRBJ2-5	TRBV4-3	TGCGCCAGCAGCCAAGAGTCGGGGGCCCAGGGCCAGTACTTC	CASSQESGAQGQYF
-	-	TRBJ2-7	TRBV4-2	TGTGCCAGCAGCCAGAAGGTCGGGGGAGCGGGCGAGCAGTACTTC	CASSQKVGGAGEQYF
TRBD2	-	TRBJ2-1	TRBV7-9	TGTGCCAGCACCACCGGGGGGGCGGTTGAGCAGTTCTTC	CASTTGGAVEQFF
-	-	TRBJ2-1	TRBV7-8	TGTGCCAGCAGCCGAGGGGGTGAGCAGTTCTTC	CASSRGGEQFF
-	-	TRBJ1-2	TRBV9	TGTGCCAGCAGCCTGGGGACGAAGGACTATGGCTACACCTTC	CASSLGTKDYGYTF
-	-	TRBJ1-5	TRBV11-2	TGTGCCAGCAGCTTAGATCGCGGGGGTTCCGATAGCAATCAGCCCCAGCATTTT	CASSLDRGGSDSNQPQHF
-	-	TRBJ2-1	TRBV7-2	TGTGCCAGCAGCTTAGGGCTGGACCATTACAATGAGCAGTTCTTC	CASSLGLDHYNEQFF
-	once	TRBJ2-7	TRBV28	TGTGCCAGCGGAGCCCACCATGGTTACGAGCAGTACTTC	CASGAHHGYEQYF
TRBD1	-	TRBJ2-1	TRBV30	TGTGCCTGGAGCGCCCTATACCTCCCGGGACAGACCTACAATGAGCAGTTCTTC	CAWSALYLPGQTYNEQFF
-	once	TRBJ2-1	TRBV27	TGTGCCAGCGGAATCAATGAGCAGTTCTTC	CASGINEQFF
-	-	TRBJ1-1	TRBV4-3	TGCGCCAGCAGCCAAGAGGTGCTAATGAACACTGAAGCTTTCTTT	CASSQEVLMNTEAFF
TRBD1	-	TRBJ1-5	TRBV7-9	TGTGCCAGCGAGAGAGGGACAGGGGGATATCAGCCCCAGCATTTT	CASERGTGGYQPQHF
-	-	TRBJ2-7	TRBV30	TGTGCCTGGAGTGTCGGCCAGCACTACGAGCAGTACTTC	CAWSVGQHYEQYF
-	-	TRBJ2-2	TRBV5-6	TGTGCCAGCAGCTTCGCGCCGTACCGTCTGGCGGTAAACACCGGGGAGCTGTTTTTT	CASSFAPYRLAVNTGELFF
-	-	TRBJ2-7	TRBV7-6	TGTGCCAGCAGCTTATTGGCAACAGGGAAGATCGACGAGCAGTACTTC	CASSLLATGKIDEQYF
TRBD1	once	TRBJ1-1	TRBV6-1	TGTGCCAGCCGGAAGGGACAGGGGGCTGGGAATGAAGCTTTCTTT	CASRKGQGAGNEAFF
TRBD2	-	TRBJ2-3	TRBV9	TGTGCCAGCAGCGTAGTAGCGGGAGGGAATACGCAGTATTTT	CASSVVAGGNTQYF
TRBD1	-	TRBJ2-1	TRBV7-2	TGTGCCAGCAGCTCGACAGGGGGCGGGCCCTACAATGAGCAGTTCTTC	CASSSTGGGPYNEQFF
TRBD2	-	TRBJ2-7	TRBV27	TGTGCCAGCAGTTTATCGATGGCGGGAGGAATCTACGAGCAGTACTTC	CASSLSMAGGIYEQYF
TRBD1	-	TRBJ2-7	TRBV28	TGTGCCAGCAGGAAGGGACAGGGGGCGCTCTGGGAGCAGTACTTC	CASRKGQGALWEQYF
-	-	TRBJ2-3	TRBV11-2	TGTGCCAGCAGCTTAGCGTTAGCGGCTAGCACAGATACGCAGTATTTT	CASSLALAASTDTQYF
TRBD1	-	TRBJ2-1	TRBV27	TGTGCCAGCAGTTTATCGGCGGGACAGGCCTACAATGAGCAGTTCTTC	CASSLSAGQAYNEQFF
TRBD2	-	TRBJ2-4	TRBV27	TGTGCCAGCACTCCGGGCGGGCTAGCGGCCCTAGCCAAAAACATTCAGTACTTC	CASTPGGLAALAKNIQYF
TRBD2	-	TRBJ2-7	TRBV27	TGTGCCAGCAGTTCTAGCGGGAGCCCCTACGAGCAGTACTTC	CASSSSGSPYEQYF
-	once	TRBJ2-7	TRBV5-6	TGTGCCAGCAGCTTGAGGGAGAGCGGGCTTTACGAGCAGTACTTC	CASSLRESGLYEQYF
-	-	TRBJ2-7	TRBV9	TGTGCCAGCAGCCCGCGGTCTTCCTACGCGTTCTACGAGCAGTACTTC	CASSPRSSYAFYEQYF
-	-	TRBJ1-2	TRBV9	TGTGCCAGCAGCGGAGCTCGGAGGGATGGCTACACCTTC	CASSGARRDGYTF
TRBD1	-	TRBJ2-1	TRBV9	TGTGCCAGCAGCGGCCGGCAGGGGGCATACAATGAGCAGTTCTTC	CASSGRQGAYNEQFF
-	-	TRBJ1-1	TRBV6-6	TGTGCCAGCGGGTCTTACACTGAAGCTTTCTTT	CASGSYTEAFF
-	-	TRBJ1-2	TRBV5-6	TGTGCCAGCAGCTCAGAAGTGGGCGAAGACTATGGCTACACCTTC	CASSSEVGEDYGYTF
-	-	TRBJ1-2	TRBV5-1	TGCGCCAGCAGTCAAAACCGGGACGTCTATGGCTACACCTTC	CASSQNRDVYGYTF
-	-	TRBJ2-2	TRBV29-1	TGCAGCGTTGCGTTGAACACCGGGGAGCTGTTTTTT	CSVALNTGELFF
-	-	TRBJ1-4	TRBV27	TGTGCCGGCAGTTCGACCGGACTTAACAGAGAAAAACTGTTTTTT	CAGSSTGLNREKLFF
TRBD2	-	TRBJ2-1	TRBV30	TGTGCCTGTAACCCTAGCGGGATAGGCGATGAGCAGTTCTTC	CACNPSGIGDEQFF
-	-	TRBJ2-2	TRBV5-4	TGTGCCAGCAGCTTGGAGCGATCGAACACCGGGGAGCTGTTTTTT	CASSLERSNTGELFF